This entry lists 16 T cell receptor beta chains sequenced from one sample in a study of siplizumab effects on memory and regulatory T cells (dated by TCRdb to about 2019). The library was produced with the immunoSEQ multiplex PCR assay. TCRdb provides this immuneACCESS table in a form limited to in-frame rearrangements. Some clones are lacking; in checked studies, under half of them reflect an unresolved V gene, and why the rest are absent is not known. For this sample there are nearly 85,000 clones; approximately 95% appear just once. The ten largest clones add up to around 20% of the sample. The sequenced sample consisted of CD8+ T cells sorted from blood. The receptors originated from a human donor in good health.

V usage is TRBV30 and J usage is TRBJ2-7; D uncertain. Trimming left V 3 bases short and J 0 bases short, with 9 bases between. CDR1 and CDR2 (germline): GTSNPN, SVGIG (reference sequence). This CDR3 has 13 residues. The CDR3 bases are TGTGCCTGGAGGGACGGTTCCTCCTACGAGCAGTACTTC. It translates to CAWRDGSSYEQYF. The full variable domain, with the rest looked up from reference TRBV30 and TRBJ2-7, is SQTIHQWPATLVQPVGSPLSLECTVEGTSNPNLYWYRQAAGRGLQLLFYSVGIGQISSEVPQNLSASRPQDRQFILSSKKLLLSDSGFYLCAWRDGSSYEQYFGPGTRLTVT.

This clone came up a few times. Other DNA sequences in the same sample also yield this CDR3. The chain employs TRBV7-9 and TRBJ2-1; D unclear. This CDR3 has 12 amino acids. V gave up 2 bases and J gave up 6 bases, with 5 bases separating them. CDR1 SEHNR and CDR2 FQNEAQ come from the germline V gene (reference sequence). DNA of the CDR3: TGTGCCAGCAGCTTAAGTAGCAATGAGCAGTTCTTC. This gives the protein CASSLSSNEQFF.

V and J are TRBV28 and TRBJ1-1; TRBD1 agrees at 10 bases. V gave up 5 bases and J gave up 5 bases; unmatched junction bases: 14. The CDR3 has 17 amino acids. From germline, CDR1 is MDHEN and CDR2 SYDVKM. The CDR3 sequence is CASSEDRGLGIRTEAFF. The CDR3 DNA sequence: TGTGCCAGCAGTGAGGACAGGGGGTTGGGTATTAGGACTGAAGCTTTCTTT.

This clone was found once. The genes are TRBV6-1 and TRBJ2-7, with a possible D match to TRBD1 (6 bases). Per the germline V gene, CDR1 is MNHNS and CDR2 is SASEGT. Trimming stripped 1 base from V and 3 bases from J, with 13 bases between. The CDR3 loop spans 15 amino acids. The CDR3 DNA reads as TGTGCCAGCAGTGAAGTTGGACAGAGTTTCTACGAGCAGTACTTC. It yields the protein CASSEVGQSFYEQYF.

The V gene is TRBV2, the J gene TRBJ2-5; 8 bases fit TRBD2. V was pared by 8 bases and J by 1 base, with 9 bases of the junction left unmatched. Germline V gene sequence: CDR1 SNHLY, CDR2 FYNNEI. This CDR3 is 15 amino acids long. Here the CDR3 reads CASAVSGGPQETQYF. The CDR3 bases are TGTGCCAGCGCGGTCTCGGGAGGGCCCCAAGAGACCCAGTACTTC.

The chain uses TRBV7-9 and TRBJ2-7; tentatively, D is TRBD2 (5 bases). The CDR3 is 17 residues long. The ends were cut back, 4 bases at V and 3 bases at J, with 22 bases in the middle. Germline assignment: CDR1 SEHNR and CDR2 FQNEAQ (reference sequence). This CDR3 is CASSWARSERGNYEQYF. The DNA for the CDR3 is TGTGCCAGCAGCTGGGCGCGGTCGGAACGGGGAAACTACGAGCAGTACTTC.

The chain has TRBV5-6 and TRBJ1-1; D perhaps matches TRBD1 (5 bases). V was cut by 2 bases and J by 1 base, with 9 bases left in between. Germline V gene sequence: CDR1 SGHDT, CDR2 YYEEEE. The CDR3 totals 14 residues. CDR3 sequence reads: CASSFPDRNTEAFF. Here the CDR3 DNA reads TGTGCCAGCAGCTTCCCTGACAGGAACACTGAAGCTTTCTTT.

The chain links TRBV9 to TRBJ2-1, with a tentative D call TRBD2 (6 bases). The CDR3 spans 14 residues. Germline loops: CDR1 SGDLS, CDR2 YYNGEE. Trimming stripped 0 bases from V and 6 bases from J, with 10 bases between. CDR3 nucleotides: TGTGCCAGCAGCGTAGCGGGAGAGGGCAATGAGCAGTTCTTC. Protein product: CASSVAGEGNEQFF.

V is TRBV19 and J is TRBJ1-5; D is perhaps TRBD1 (6 bases). CDR1 is LNHDA and CDR2 is SQIVND in the germline V gene (reference sequence). Trimming shortened V by 5 bases and J by 0 bases, and 17 bases separated the two germline ends. The CDR3 has 17 amino acids. CDR3 sequence reads: CASSWVGGDDSNQPQHF. For the CDR3, the DNA is TGTGCCAGTAGTTGGGTCGGGGGCGACGATAGCAATCAGCCCCAGCATTTT.

This chain joins TRBV5-1 and TRBJ1-1, with D uncertain. Germline CDR1 and CDR2: SGHRS and YFSETQ. With 4 bases removed from V and 4 bases from J, the gap between germline ends came to 11 bases. CDR3 size: 13 residues. CDR3 nucleotides: TGCGCCAGCAGCCTAGAGACATCCACTGAAGCTTTCTTT. Protein product: CASSLETSTEAFF.

This clone appeared once. A read error may account for a junction end that differs from germline. The chain joins TRBV11-2 to TRBJ2-7; perhaps TRBD1 as D (5 bases). The CDR3 runs to 12 residues. The germline gives CDR1 SGHAT, CDR2 FQNNGV. DNA of the CDR3: TGTGCCAGCAGCCTAGACAGCTACGAGCAGTACTTC. Translating it yields CASSLDSYEQYF.

The chain links TRBV2 to TRBJ2-2; 10 bases align to TRBD2. In germline, CDR1 is SNHLY, CDR2 FYNNEI. The CDR3 consists of 17 residues. V shed 2 bases and J 5 bases; nucleotides not matched to a gene: 8. CDR3 region: CASSETWLAGVTGELFF. The CDR3 DNA follows: TGTGCCAGCAGTGAAACGTGGCTAGCGGGAGTAACCGGGGAGCTGTTTTTT.

The chain joins TRBV4-1 to TRBJ2-1; 7 bases match TRBD2. With 4 bases clipped from V and 8 bases from J, the junction kept 17 bases outside the gene matches. The CDR3 is 17 residues long. Germline CDR1 MGHRA, CDR2 YSYEKL. The CDR3 coding sequence is TGCGCCAGCAGCCTGGTAGGGAGGGAGGCGGTTCGGGATGAGCAGTTCTTC. Amino acid sequence: CASSLVGREAVRDEQFF.

The CDR3 reads CASSVVGGRETQYF. The CDR3 DNA follows: TGTGCCAGCAGTGTGGTAGGAGGGAGAGAGACCCAGTACTTC. The chain is built from TRBV2 and TRBJ2-5; perhaps TRBD2 as D (6 bases). Trimming pared 4 bases from V and 4 bases from J, leaving 13 bases between. The CDR3 loop spans 14 amino acids. Germline V gene sequence: CDR1 SNHLY, CDR2 FYNNEI.

The chain couples TRBV25-1 to TRBJ1-2; D is unresolved. The germline CDR1 and CDR2 sequences are MGHDK and SYGVNS. V lost 6 bases to trimming and J lost 4 bases, with 9 bases between them. This CDR3 has 12 amino acids. CDR3 DNA: TGTGCCAGCAGGCACCCTGTCTATGGCTACACCTTC. Protein sequence: CASRHPVYGYTF.

The chain carries TRBV6-5 and TRBJ2-3; the match to TRBD2 covers 8 bases. V lost 2 bases and J lost 3; bases outside the gene matches: 1. CDR3 length: 14 amino acids. The germline CDR1 and CDR2 sequences are MNHEY and SVGAGI. In nucleotides, the CDR3 is TGTGCCAGCAGTTACGGGACTAGGACAGATACGCAGTATTTT. It translates to CASSYGTRTDTQYF.